Sequencing of this T cell receptor beta chain was carried out in a study of blood T cell repertoires in COVID-19. Living in about two dozen US areas, the participants were between about 18 and 100 years of age. The CDR3 is made up of 14 amino acids. Germline V gene sequence: CDR1 MGHDK, CDR2 SYGVNS. The V end was cut by 5 bases, the J end by 7 bases, with 12 bases between. Authors' processing steps: For nucleated cells, counts were estimated from reference gene primer amplification. Method: immunoSEQ multiplex PCR; TCRdb's copy keeps in-frame clones and lacks some. The V and J calls and clone size come from that table; D and trimming were worked out from the DNA. This sample has over 350,000 clones; 88% occur once, and the top ten carry roughly 1.2%.

The genes are TRBV25-1 and TRBJ1-6; tentatively, D is TRBD1 (6 bases). The clonotype was recovered from a woman under 30 who had recovered from COVID-19. Sequencing was performed on PBMCs or T cells enriched from blood (not recorded which). The CDR3 coding sequence is TGTGCCAGCAGTCAAACAGGGTACAATTCACCCCTCCACTTT. Translation: CASSQTGYNSPLHF. The full variable domain, completed using reference TRBV25-1 and TRBJ1-6, is EADIYQTPRYLVIGTGKKITLECSQTMGHDKMYWYQQDPGMELHLIHYSYGVNSTEKGDLSSESTVSRIRTEHFPLTLESARPSHTSQYLCASSQTGYNSPLHFGNGTRLTVT.